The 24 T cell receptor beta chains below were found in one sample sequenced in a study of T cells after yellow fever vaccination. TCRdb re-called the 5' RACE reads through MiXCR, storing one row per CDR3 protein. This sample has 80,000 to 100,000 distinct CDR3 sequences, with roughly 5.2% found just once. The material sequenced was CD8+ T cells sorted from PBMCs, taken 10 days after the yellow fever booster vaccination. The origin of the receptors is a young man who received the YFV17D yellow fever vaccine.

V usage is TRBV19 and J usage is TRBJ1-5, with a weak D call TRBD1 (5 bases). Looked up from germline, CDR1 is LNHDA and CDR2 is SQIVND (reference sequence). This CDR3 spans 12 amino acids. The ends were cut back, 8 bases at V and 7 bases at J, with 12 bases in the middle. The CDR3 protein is CASRPGGQPQHF. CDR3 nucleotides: TGTGCCAGTCGTCCGGGGGGGCAGCCCCAGCATTTT.

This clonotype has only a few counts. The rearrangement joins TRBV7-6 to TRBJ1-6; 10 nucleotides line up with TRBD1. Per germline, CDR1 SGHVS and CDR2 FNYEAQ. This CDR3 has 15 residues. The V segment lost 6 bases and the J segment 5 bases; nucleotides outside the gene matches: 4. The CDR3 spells CASSPGQGDNSPLHF. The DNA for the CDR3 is TGTGCCAGCAGTCCCGGACAGGGGGATAATTCACCCCTCCACTTT.

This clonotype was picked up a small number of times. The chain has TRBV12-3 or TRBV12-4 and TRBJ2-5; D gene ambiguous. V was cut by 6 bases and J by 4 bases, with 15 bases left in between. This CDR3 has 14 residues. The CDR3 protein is CASSPPSSGETQYF. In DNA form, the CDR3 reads TGTGCCAGCAGCCCACCATCTTCCGGAGAGACCCAGTACTTC.

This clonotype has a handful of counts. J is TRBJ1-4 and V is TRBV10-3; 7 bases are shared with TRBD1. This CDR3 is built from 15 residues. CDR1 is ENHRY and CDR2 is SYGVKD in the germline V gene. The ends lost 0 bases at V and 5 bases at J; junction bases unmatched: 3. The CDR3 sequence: CAISESRGLNEKLFF. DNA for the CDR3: TGTGCCATCAGTGAGTCGAGGGGGCTGAATGAAAAACTGTTTTTT.

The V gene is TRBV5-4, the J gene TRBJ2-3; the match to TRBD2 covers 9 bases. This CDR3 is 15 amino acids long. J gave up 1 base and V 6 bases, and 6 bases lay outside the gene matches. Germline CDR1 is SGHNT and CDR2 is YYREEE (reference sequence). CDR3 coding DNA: TGTGCCAGCACCCCCGAGCGGGGGGGCACAGATACGCAGTATTTT. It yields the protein CASTPERGGTDTQYF.

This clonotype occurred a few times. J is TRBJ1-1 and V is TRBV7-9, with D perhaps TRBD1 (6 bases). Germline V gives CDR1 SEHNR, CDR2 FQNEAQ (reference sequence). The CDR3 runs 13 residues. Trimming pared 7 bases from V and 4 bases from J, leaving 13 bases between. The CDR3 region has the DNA TGTGCCAGCACACCGGGGGCTGGCACTGAAGCTTTCTTT. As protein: CASTPGAGTEAFF. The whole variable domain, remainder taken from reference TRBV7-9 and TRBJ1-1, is DTGVSQNPRHKITKRGQNVTFRCDPISEHNRLYWYRQTLGQGPEFLTYFQNEAQLEKSRLLSDRFSAERPKGSFSTLEIQRTEQGDSAMYLCASTPGAGTEAFFGQGTRLTVV.

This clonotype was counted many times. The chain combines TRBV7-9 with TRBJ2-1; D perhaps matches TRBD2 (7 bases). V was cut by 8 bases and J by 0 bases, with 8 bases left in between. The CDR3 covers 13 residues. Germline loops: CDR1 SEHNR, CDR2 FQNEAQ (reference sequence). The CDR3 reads CASRGASYNEQFF. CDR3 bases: TGTGCCAGCCGGGGGGCCTCCTACAATGAGCAGTTCTTC.

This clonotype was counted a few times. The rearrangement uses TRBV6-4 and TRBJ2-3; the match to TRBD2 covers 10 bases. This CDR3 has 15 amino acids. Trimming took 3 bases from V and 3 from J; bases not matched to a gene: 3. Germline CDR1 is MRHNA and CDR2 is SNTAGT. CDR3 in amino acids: CASSELAGRTDTQYF. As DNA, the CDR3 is TGTGCCAGCAGTGAACTAGCGGGGAGGACAGATACGCAGTATTTT.

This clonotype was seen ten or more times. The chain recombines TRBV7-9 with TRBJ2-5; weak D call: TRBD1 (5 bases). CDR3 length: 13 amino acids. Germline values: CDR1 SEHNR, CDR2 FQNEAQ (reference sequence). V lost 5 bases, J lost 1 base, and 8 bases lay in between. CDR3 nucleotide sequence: TGTGCCAGCAGCCCTAGGGGCCAAGAGACCCAGTACTTC. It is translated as CASSPRGQETQYF.

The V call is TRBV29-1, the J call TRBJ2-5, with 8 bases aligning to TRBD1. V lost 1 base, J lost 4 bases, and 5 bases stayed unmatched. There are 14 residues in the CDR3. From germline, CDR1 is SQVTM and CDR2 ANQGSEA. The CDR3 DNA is TGCAGCGTTGAAGTACAGGGGGTAGGAGAGACCCAGTACTTC. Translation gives CSVEVQGVGETQYF.

CDR3 sequence reads: CASSFYGDTEAFF. DNA for the CDR3: TGTGCCAGTAGTTTTTACGGGGACACTGAAGCTTTCTTT. J is TRBJ1-1 and V is TRBV19; D call uncertain. The V and J ends lost 5 bases and 3 bases respectively, with 10 bases between them. Per the germline V gene, CDR1 is LNHDA and CDR2 is SQIVND (reference sequence). The CDR3 contains 13 residues.

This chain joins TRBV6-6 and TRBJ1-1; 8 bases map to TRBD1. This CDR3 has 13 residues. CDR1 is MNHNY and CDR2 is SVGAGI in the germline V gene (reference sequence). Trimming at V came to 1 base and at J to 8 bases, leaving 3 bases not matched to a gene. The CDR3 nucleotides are TGTGCCAGCAGTTACTGGGGACAGGACGAAGCTTTCTTT. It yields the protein CASSYWGQDEAFF.

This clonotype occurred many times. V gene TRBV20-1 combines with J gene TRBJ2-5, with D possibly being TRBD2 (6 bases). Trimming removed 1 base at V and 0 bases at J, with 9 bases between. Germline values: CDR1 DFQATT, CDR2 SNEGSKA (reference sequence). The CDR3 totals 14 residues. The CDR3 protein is CSARGGLDQETQYF. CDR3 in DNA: TGCAGTGCTAGAGGGGGACTCGACCAAGAGACCCAGTACTTC.

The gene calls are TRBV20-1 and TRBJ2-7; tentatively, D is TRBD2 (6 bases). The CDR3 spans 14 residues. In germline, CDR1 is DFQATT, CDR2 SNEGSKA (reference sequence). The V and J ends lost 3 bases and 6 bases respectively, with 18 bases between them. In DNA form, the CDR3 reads TGCAGTGCTAGTTACGGGGGTGATTGGAGCGAGCAGTACTTC. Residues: CSASYGGDWSEQYF.

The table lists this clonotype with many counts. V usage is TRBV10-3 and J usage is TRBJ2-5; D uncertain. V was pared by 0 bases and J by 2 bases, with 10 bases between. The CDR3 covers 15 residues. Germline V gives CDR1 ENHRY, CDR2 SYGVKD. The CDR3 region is CAISESLATQETQYF. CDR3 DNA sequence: TGTGCCATCAGTGAGTCTCTGGCAACTCAAGAGACCCAGTACTTC.

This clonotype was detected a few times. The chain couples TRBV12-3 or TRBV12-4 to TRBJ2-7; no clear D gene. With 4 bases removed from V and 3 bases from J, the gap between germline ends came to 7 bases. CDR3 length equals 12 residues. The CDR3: CASSSLLYEQYF. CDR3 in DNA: TGTGCCAGCAGTTCACTTCTCTACGAGCAGTACTTC.

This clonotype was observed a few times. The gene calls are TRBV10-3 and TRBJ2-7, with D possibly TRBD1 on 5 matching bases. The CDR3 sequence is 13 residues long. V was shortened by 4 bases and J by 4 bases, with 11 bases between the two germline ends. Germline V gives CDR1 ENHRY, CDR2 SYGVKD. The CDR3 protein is CAISGSGWYEQYV. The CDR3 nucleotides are TGTGCCATCAGTGGCTCAGGGTGGTACGAGCAGTACGTC.

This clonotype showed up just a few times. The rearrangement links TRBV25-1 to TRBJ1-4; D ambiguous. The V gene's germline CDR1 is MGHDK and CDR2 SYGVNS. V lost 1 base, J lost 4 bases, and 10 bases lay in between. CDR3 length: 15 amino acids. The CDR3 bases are TGTGCCAGCAGTGAATCCACAGTCATTAATGAAAAACTGTTTTTT. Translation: CASSESTVINEKLFF.

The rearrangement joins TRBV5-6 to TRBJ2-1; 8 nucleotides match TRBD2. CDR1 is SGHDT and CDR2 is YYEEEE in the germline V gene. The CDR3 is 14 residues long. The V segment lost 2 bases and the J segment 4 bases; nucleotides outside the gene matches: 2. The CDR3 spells CASSFQRGYNEQFF. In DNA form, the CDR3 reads TGTGCCAGCAGCTTCCAGCGGGGGTACAATGAGCAGTTCTTC.

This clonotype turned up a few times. The DNA of the CDR3 is TGTGCCAGCAGCTTATGGGGACAGCGAGGCAATGAGCAGTTCTTC. This encodes CASSLWGQRGNEQFF. The gene calls are TRBV7-8 and TRBJ2-1, with TRBD1 matching 7 bases. V was clipped by 2 bases and J by 6 bases; unmatched bases: 7. CDR3 size: 15 residues. CDR1 SGHVS and CDR2 FQNEAQ come from the germline V gene.

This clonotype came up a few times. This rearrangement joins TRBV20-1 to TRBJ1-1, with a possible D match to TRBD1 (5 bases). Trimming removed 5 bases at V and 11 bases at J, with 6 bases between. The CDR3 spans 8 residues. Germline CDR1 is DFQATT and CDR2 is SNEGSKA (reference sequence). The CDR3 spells CSAYRAFF. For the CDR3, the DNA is TGCAGTGCTTACAGGGCTTTCTTT.

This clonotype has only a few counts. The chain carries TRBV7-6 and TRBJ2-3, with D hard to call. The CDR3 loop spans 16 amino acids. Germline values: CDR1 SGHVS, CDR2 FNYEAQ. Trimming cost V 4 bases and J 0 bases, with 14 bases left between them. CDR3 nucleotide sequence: TGTGCCAGCAGCTCTAAGGTTCCGACTAGCACAGATACGCAGTATTTT. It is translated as CASSSKVPTSTDTQYF.

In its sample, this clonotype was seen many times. The CDR3 loop reads CASSQVWGVSEAFF. The CDR3 DNA follows: TGCGCCAGCAGCCAAGTCTGGGGTGTCTCTGAAGCTTTCTTT. The chain has TRBV4-1 and TRBJ1-1; D gene ambiguous. Germline-derived CDR1 and CDR2 are MGHRA and YSYEKL. CDR3 length: 14 amino acids. Between the trimmed V and J ends, which lost 1 base and 6 bases, there was a span of 12 bases.

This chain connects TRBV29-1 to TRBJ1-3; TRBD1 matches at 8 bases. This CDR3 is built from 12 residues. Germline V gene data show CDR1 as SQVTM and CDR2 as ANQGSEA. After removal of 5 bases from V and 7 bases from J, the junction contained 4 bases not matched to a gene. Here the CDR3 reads CSVTGTGNTIYF. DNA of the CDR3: TGCAGCGTTACCGGGACAGGCAACACCATATATTTT.